This T cell receptor (beta chain) was observed in a study of beta chain features in type 1 diabetes. Overall study results and limits: All four CD4+ subsets of Type 1 diabetes patients contained TCRB CDR3s that were moderately but significantly shorter.

The whole isolated RNA underwent reverse transcription, so sequencing captured expressed TCRB transcripts. Using immunoSEQ multiplex PCR, the repertoire was profiled, and TCRdb retains in-frame clones only, with some absent. Of about 150,000 clones in the sample, 9% were seen once. This clone has only a few counts. The antigen remains undetermined. Sequenced: central memory CD4+ T cells from blood. This clonotype originated in a woman in her 30s with type 1 diabetes.

CDR3 DNA sequence: TGTGCCAGCAGTCCCATCTTAAGTCTAGCGGGAGGGCCCCGAGAGACCCAGTACTTC. This gives the protein CASSPILSLAGGPRETQYF. This chain joins TRBV28 and TRBJ2-5; 12 bases are a match to TRBD2. The V gene's germline CDR1 is MDHEN and CDR2 SYDVKM. Germline trimming cut 5 bases from V and 4 bases from J; bases unmatched to any gene: 17. The CDR3 consists of 19 residues.